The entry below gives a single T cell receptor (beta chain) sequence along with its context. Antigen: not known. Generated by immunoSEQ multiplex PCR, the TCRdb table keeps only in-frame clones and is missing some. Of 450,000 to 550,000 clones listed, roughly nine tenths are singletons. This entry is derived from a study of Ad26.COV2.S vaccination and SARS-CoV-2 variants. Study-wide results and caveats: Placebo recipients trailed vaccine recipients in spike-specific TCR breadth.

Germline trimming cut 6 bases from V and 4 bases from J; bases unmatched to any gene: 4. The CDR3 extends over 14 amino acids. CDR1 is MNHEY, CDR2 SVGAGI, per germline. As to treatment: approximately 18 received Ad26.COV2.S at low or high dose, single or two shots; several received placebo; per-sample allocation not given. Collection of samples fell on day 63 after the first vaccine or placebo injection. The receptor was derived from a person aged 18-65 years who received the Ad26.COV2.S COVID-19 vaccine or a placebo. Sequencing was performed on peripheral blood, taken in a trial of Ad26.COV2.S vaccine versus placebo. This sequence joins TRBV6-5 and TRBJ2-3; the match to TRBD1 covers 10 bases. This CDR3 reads CASRLGQGADTQYF. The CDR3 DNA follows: TGTGCCAGCAGGCTCGGACAGGGGGCAGATACGCAGTATTTT.